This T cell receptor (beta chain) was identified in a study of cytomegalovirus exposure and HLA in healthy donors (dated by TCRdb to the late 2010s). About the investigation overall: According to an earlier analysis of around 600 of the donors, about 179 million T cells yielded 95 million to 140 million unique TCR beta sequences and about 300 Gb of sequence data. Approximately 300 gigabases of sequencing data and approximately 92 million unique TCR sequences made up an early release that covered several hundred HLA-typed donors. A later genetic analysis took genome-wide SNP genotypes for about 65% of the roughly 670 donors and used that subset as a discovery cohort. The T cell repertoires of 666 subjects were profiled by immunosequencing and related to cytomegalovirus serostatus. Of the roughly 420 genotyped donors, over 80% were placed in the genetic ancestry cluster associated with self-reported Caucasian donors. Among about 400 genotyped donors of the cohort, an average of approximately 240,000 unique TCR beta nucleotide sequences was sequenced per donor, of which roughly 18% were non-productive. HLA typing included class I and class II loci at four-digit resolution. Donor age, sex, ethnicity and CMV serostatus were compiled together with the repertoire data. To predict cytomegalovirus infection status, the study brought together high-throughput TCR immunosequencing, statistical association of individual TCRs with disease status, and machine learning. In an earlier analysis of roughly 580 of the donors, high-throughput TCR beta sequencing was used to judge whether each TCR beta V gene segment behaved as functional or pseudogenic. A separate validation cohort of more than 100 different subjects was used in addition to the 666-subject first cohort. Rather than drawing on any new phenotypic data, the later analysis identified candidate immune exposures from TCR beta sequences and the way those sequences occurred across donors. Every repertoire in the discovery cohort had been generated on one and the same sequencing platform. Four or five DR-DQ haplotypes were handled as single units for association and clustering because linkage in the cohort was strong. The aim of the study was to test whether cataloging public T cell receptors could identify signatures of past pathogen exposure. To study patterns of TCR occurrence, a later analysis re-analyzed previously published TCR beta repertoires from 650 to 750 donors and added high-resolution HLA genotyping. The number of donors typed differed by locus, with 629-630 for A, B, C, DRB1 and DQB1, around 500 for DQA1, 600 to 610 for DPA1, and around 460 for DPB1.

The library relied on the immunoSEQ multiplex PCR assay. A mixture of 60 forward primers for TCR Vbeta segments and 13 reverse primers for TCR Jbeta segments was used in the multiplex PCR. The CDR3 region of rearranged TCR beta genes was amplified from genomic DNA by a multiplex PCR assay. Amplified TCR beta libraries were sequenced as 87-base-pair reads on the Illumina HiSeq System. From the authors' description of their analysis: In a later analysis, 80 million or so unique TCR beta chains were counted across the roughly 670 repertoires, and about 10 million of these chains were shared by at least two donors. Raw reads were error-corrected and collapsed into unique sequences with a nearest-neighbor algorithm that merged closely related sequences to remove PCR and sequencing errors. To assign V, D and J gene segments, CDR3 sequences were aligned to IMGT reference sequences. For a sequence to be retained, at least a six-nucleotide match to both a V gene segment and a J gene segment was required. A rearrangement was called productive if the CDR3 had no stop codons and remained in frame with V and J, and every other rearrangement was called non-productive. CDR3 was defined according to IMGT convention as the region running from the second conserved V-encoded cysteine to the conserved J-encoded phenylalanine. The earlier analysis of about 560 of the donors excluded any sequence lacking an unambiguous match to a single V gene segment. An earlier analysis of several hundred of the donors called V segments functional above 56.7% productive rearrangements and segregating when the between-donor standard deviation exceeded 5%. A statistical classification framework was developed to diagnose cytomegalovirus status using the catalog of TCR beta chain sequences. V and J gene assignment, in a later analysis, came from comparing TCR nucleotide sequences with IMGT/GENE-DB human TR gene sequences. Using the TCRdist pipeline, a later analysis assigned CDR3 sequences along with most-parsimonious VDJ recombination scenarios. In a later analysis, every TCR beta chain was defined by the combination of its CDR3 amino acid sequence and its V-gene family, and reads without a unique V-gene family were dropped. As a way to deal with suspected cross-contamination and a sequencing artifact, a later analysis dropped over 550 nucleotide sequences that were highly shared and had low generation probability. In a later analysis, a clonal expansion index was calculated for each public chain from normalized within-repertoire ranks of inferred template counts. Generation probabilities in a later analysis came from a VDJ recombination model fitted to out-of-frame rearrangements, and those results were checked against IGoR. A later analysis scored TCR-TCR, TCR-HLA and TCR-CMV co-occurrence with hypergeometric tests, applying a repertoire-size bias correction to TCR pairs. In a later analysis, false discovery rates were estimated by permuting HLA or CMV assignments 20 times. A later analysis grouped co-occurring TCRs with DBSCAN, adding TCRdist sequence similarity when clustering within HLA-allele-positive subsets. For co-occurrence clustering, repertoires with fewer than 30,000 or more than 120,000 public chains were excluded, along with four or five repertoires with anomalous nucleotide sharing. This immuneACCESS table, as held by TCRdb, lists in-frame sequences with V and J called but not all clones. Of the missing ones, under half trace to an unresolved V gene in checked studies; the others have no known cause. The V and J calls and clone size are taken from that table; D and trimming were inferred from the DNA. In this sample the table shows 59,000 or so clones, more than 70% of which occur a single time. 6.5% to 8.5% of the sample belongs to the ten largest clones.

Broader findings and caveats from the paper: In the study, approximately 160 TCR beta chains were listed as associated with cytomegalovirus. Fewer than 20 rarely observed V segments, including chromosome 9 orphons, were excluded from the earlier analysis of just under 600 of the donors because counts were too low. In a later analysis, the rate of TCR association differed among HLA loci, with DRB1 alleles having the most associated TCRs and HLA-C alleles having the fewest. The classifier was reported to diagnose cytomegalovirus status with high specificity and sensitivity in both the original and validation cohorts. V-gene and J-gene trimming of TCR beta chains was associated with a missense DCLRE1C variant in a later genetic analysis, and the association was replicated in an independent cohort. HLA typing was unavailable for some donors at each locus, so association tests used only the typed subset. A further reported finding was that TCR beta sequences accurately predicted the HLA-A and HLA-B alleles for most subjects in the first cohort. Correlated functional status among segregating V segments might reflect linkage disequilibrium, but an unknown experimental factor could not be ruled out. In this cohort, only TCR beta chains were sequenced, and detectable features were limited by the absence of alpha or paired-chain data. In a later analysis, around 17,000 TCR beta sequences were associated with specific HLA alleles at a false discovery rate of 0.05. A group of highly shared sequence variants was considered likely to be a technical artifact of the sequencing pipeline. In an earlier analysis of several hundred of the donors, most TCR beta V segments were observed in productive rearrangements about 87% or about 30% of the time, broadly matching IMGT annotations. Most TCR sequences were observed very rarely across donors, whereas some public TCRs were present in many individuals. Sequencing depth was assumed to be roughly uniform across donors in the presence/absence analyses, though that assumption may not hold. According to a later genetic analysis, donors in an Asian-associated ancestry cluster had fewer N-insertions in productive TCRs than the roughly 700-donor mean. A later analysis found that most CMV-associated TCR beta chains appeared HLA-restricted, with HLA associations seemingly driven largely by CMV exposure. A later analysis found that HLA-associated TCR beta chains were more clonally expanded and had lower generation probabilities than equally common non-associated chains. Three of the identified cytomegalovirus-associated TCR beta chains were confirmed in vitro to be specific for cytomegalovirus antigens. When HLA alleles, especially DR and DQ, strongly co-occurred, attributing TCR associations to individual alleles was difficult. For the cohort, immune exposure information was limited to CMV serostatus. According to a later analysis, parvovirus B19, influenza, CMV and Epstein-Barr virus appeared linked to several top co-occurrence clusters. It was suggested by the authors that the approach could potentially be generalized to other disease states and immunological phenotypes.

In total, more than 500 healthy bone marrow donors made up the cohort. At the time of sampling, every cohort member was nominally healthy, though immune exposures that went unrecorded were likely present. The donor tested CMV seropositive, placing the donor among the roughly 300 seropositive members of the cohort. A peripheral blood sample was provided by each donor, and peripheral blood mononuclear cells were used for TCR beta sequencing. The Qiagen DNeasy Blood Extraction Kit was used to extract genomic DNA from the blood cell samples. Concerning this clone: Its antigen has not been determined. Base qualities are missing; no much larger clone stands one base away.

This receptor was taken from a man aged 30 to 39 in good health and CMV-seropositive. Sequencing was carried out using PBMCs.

CDR3 protein: CASSLGPDTTNYGYTF. The DNA sequence reads TGTGCCAGCAGCTTGGGTCCGGACACGACTAACTATGGCTACACCTTC. Recombination connected TRBV5-6 to TRBJ1-2, and the D gene may be TRBD1, 5 bases matching. Including the terminal cysteine and phenylalanine, the CDR3 comprises 16 residues. Solely the CDR3 DNA is kept, with 48 bases framed from the first base. CDR1 and CDR2, per the germline V gene, are SGHDT and YYEEEE. Relative to germline, V is 0 bases shorter and J is 0 bases shorter, with 12 bases between their ends.